One and the same sample provided the 18 T cell receptor beta chains below, sequenced in a study of technical replicates of blood from a handful of donors. Clones were read by immunoSEQ multiplex PCR, and TCRdb kept only the in-frame ones, dropping some. The sample holds approximately 50,000 clones; approximately 95% are singletons and the top ten take under 0.45%. Input material: T cells isolated from PBMCs. The receptor set was obtained from a human donor in good health.

The chain joins TRBV2 to TRBJ2-7, with 7 bases matching TRBD2. The CDR3 has 13 amino acids. Per the germline V gene, CDR1 is SNHLY and CDR2 is FYNNEI. J was trimmed by 0 bases and V by 8 bases; bases with no gene match: 4. CDR3 sequence (DNA): TGTGCCAGCCTAGCGGAGAACTCCTACGAGCAGTACTTC. Translation: CASLAENSYEQYF.

The chain joins TRBV27 to TRBJ2-7, with 11 bases aligning to TRBD2. The CDR3 length is 15 residues. In germline, CDR1 is MNHEY, CDR2 SMNVEV (reference sequence). Germline trimming cut 4 bases from V and 5 bases from J; bases unmatched to any gene: 7. DNA of the CDR3: TGTGCCAGCAGTTCTCCGGGACTAGCGGTTCACGAGCAGTACTTC. This encodes CASSSPGLAVHEQYF.

This sequence joins TRBV28 and TRBJ2-7; 11 bases are a match to TRBD1. V shed 6 bases, J shed 7 bases, and the junction held 11 bases outside the gene matches. The CDR3 sequence is 15 residues long. Germline values: CDR1 MDHEN, CDR2 SYDVKM. The CDR3 nucleotides read TGTGCCAGCAGACCTCAAGGACAGGGGGCTTGGGAGCAGTACTTC. Its translation is CASRPQGQGAWEQYF.

This chain joins TRBV29-1 and TRBJ2-7, with D perhaps TRBD1 (6 bases). The CDR3 sequence is 14 residues long. Germline lookup yields CDR1 SQVTM and CDR2 ANQGSEA. Trimming cost V 4 bases and J 2 bases, with 15 bases left between them. The CDR3 region is CSVGVRGRTYEQYF. The CDR3, as DNA: TGCAGCGTTGGTGTCAGGGGCCGTACCTACGAGCAGTACTTC.

This sequence joins TRBV5-4 and TRBJ2-1; 11 bases map to TRBD2. This CDR3 has 18 amino acids. Germline V CDR1 and CDR2: SGHNT, YYREEE (reference sequence). Unmatched junction bases numbered 17, after V lost 4 bases and J lost 8 bases. CDR3: CASSHEPGLAVPGDEQFF. The CDR3 region has the DNA TGTGCCAGCAGCCACGAACCGGGACTAGCGGTGCCGGGGGATGAGCAGTTCTTC.

The J gene is TRBJ2-3, the V gene TRBV9; 14 positions agree with TRBD2. V gave up 0 bases and J gave up 7 bases; unmatched junction bases: 4. CDR3 size: 16 residues. Germline values: CDR1 SGDLS, CDR2 YYNGEE. The CDR3 protein is CASSVGTSGRLHTQYF. For the CDR3, the DNA is TGTGCCAGCAGCGTAGGGACTAGCGGGAGGTTGCATACGCAGTATTTT.

The V and J genes are TRBV10-2 and TRBJ1-4; perhaps TRBD1 as D (5 bases). V was shortened by 3 bases and J by 8 bases, with 13 bases between the two germline ends. The CDR3 is made up of 14 amino acids. Germline V gene data show CDR1 as WSHSY and CDR2 as SAAADI. DNA for the CDR3: TGCGCCAGCAGTGATGCGGGGACGCGAGAAAAACTGTTTTTT. Translation: CASSDAGTREKLFF.

The V call is TRBV23-1, the J call TRBJ1-1, with D unresolved. TRBV23-1 is an ORF, and what it does is uncertain. This CDR3 has 13 residues. V lost 4 bases and J 5 bases, leaving 11 bases between the germline ends. The CDR3, as DNA: TGCGCCAGCAGTCTATCTGTCGGGACTGAAGCTTTCTTT. Translating it yields CASSLSVGTEAFF.

J is TRBJ1-5 and V is TRBV9; possibly TRBD1 for D (6 bases). The CDR3 runs 14 residues. Trimming took off 0 bases at V and 6 bases at J, with 10 bases between the two ends. Per the germline V gene, CDR1 is SGDLS and CDR2 is YYNGEE. The CDR3 loop is CASSVAGAGQPQHF. The CDR3 region has the DNA TGTGCCAGCAGCGTAGCAGGGGCGGGTCAGCCCCAGCATTTT.

Here the CDR3 DNA reads TGTGCCAGCAGTAAAGTCGGGTCTTATGGCTACACCTTC. Translated, it gives CASSKVGSYGYTF. The V call is TRBV28, the J call TRBJ1-2; the D is unclear. CDR3 length: 13 amino acids. The germline V gene has CDR1 MDHEN and CDR2 SYDVKM. Trimming removed 5 bases at V and 5 bases at J, with 12 bases between.

The V and J genes are TRBV19 and TRBJ1-1, with 7 bases matching TRBD1. The CDR3 length is 14 residues. The V gene's germline CDR1 is LNHDA and CDR2 SQIVND (reference sequence). V trimming: 6 bases; J trimming: 10 bases; junction bases outside the gene matches: 14. DNA for the CDR3: TGTGCCAGTAGCCCGAAGGACAGGTTAAGAATAGCTTTCTTT. Translation gives CASSPKDRLRIAFF.

This sequence joins TRBV7-3 and TRBJ1-2; tentative D call: TRBD1 (5 bases). V lost 0 bases to trimming and J lost 2 bases, with 10 bases between them. The CDR3 has 15 amino acids. CDR1 is SGHTA and CDR2 is FQGTGA in the germline V gene. Here the CDR3 reads CASSLTLSGNYGYTF. Written as DNA, the CDR3 is TGTGCCAGCAGCTTAACGTTGTCAGGGAACTATGGCTACACCTTC.

The rearrangement uses TRBV27 and TRBJ2-7; maybe TRBD2 (5 bases). Germline V CDR1 and CDR2: MNHEY, SMNVEV (reference sequence). V lost 3 bases, J lost 5 bases, and 14 bases lay in between. This CDR3 contains 14 residues. Here the CDR3 DNA reads TGTGCCAGCAGTTTTTCGGGGAAAACTCACGAGCAGTACTTC. Amino acid sequence: CASSFSGKTHEQYF.

This chain joins TRBV28 and TRBJ1-4, with D tentatively TRBD1 (5 bases). Germline CDR1 and CDR2: MDHEN and SYDVKM. V shed 2 bases and J shed 5 bases, with 12 bases lying between them. The CDR3 consists of 15 residues. The CDR3 loop is CASSLRGPTNEKLFF. The CDR3 bases are TGTGCCAGCAGTTTAAGGGGTCCCACCAATGAAAAACTGTTTTTT. Using reference TRBV28 and TRBJ1-4 for the parts outside the CDR3, the full variable domain is DVKVTQSSRYLVKRTGEKVFLECVQDMDHENMFWYRQDPGLGLRLIYFSYDVKMKEKGDIPEGYSVSREKKERFSLILESASTNQTSMYLCASSLRGPTNEKLFFGSGTQLSVL.

The J gene is TRBJ1-1, the V gene TRBV4-2; D might be TRBD1 (6 bases). The CDR3 is made up of 18 amino acids. Per the germline V gene, CDR1 is LGHNA and CDR2 is YNFKEQ. V was shortened by 0 bases and J by 6 bases, with 23 bases between the two germline ends. CDR3 loop: CASSQEGVQGQQASEAFF. The CDR3 nucleotides are TGTGCCAGCAGCCAAGAAGGTGTTCAGGGACAACAGGCGTCTGAAGCTTTCTTT.

V usage is TRBV10-3 and J usage is TRBJ1-5; 8 nucleotides match TRBD1. With V trimmed by 9 bases and J by 7 bases, 8 bases remained unmatched. Germline V lookup: CDR1 ENHRY, CDR2 SYGVKD. The CDR3 contains 13 residues. CDR3 in DNA: TGTGCCATACAAGGCACAGGGGGACAGCCCCAGCATTTT. Protein: CAIQGTGGQPQHF.

DNA for the CDR3: TGTGCCAGCAGTAGCCTGTCCTCTGGAAACACCATATATTTT. Amino acids: CASSSLSSGNTIYF. This chain uses TRBV28 with TRBJ1-3, with D unclear. V lost 5 bases to trimming and J lost 0 bases, with 8 bases between them. Germline CDR1 is MDHEN and CDR2 is SYDVKM. The CDR3 is 14 amino acids.

The rearrangement links TRBV5-4 to TRBJ2-7; no definite D call. The CDR3 contains 13 residues. Trimming removed 4 bases at V and 0 bases at J, with 8 bases between. Germline CDR1 reads SGHNT; CDR2 reads YYREEE (reference sequence). CDR3 amino acids: CASSKRSSYEQYF. CDR3 DNA: TGTGCCAGCAGCAAACGTAGCTCCTACGAGCAGTACTTC.